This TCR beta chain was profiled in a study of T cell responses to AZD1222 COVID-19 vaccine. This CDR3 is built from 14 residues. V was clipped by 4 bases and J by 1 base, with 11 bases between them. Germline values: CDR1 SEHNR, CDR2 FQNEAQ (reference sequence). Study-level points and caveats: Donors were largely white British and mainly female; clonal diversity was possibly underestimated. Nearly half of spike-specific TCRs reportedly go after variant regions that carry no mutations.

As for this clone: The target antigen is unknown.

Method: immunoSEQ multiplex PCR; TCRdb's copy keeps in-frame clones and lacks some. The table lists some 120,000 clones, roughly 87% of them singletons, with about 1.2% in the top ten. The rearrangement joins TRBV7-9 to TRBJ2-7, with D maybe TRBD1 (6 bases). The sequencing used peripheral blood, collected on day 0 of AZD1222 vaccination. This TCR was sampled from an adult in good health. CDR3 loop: CASSYNRESYEQYF. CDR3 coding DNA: TGTGCCAGCAGCTATAACAGGGAATCCTACGAGCAGTACTTC.